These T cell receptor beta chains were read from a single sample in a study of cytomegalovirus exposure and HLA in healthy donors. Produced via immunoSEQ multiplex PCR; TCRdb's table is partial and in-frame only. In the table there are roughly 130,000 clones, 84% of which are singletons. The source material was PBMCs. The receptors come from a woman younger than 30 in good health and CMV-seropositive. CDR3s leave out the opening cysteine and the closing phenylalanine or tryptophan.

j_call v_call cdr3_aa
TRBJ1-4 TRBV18 ASSAGTENEKLF
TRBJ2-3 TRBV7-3 ASSTIGGGTDTQY
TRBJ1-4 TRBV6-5 ASSPPGGHEKLF
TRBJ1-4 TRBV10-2 ASSDPDREKLF
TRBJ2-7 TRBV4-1 ASSQAGMRDEQY
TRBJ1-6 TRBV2 ASRGGTSPLH
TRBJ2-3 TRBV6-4 ASSSGGASTDTQY
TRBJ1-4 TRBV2 ASRDPRVATNEKLF
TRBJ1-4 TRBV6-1 ASSDRFATNEKLF
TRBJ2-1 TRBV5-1 ASSLVGSSYNEQF
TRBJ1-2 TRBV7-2 ASSLAGSNYGYT
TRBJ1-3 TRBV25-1 ASSSPDRDSGNTIY
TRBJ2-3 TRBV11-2 ASSLALAGPDTQY
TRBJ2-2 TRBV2 ASRTGTANTGELF
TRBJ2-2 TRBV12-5 ASAETVNTGELF
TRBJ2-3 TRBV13 ASSSGNRQY
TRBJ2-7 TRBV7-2 ASSRSGTGYEQY
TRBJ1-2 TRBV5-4 ASSFDNQVLYGYT
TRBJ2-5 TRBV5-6 ASSYPSGGYQETQY
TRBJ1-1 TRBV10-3 AISGEGGNTEAF
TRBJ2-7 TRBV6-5 ASTNSGQGIYEQY
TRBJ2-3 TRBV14 ASSHGRASGLITDTQY
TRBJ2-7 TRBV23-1 ASNGPNSYEQY
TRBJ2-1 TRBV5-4 ASSRRSGGDNEQF
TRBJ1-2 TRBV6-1 ASSGQGIYGYT
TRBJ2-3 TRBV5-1 ASSQGQGTDTQY
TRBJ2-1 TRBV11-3 ASSSPYSYNEQF
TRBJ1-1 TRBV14 ASSQAPGGAF
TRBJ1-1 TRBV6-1 ASSEARGRDTEAF
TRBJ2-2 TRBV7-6 ASSLTSGGTGELF
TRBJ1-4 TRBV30 AWGLGGVRNEKLF
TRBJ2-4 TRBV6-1 ASTGQGVIQY
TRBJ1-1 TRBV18 ASSPARGENTEAF
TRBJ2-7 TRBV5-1 ASSLGGGPYEQY
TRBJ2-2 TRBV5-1 ASSLEAGASTGELF
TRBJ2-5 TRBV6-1 ASSEGTGLAIGETQY
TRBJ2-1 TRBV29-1 SVAGVSYNEQF
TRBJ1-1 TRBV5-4 ASSLGLPAVNTEAF
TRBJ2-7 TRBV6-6 ASSYFDRVREQY
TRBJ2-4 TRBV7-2 ASSPYGGRGGGIQY
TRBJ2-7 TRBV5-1 ASSEETGLGEQY
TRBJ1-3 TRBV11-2 ASSSDSYSGNTIY
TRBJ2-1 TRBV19 ASKNPGLAEHNEQF
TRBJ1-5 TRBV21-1 ASSKDEDSYSNQPQH
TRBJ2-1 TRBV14 ASSLLGGNEQF
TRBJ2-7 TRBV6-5 ASTWGQGAGEQY
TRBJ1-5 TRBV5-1 ASSLGSGNQPQH
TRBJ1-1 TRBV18 ASSVGRGREEAF
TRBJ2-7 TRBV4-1 ASSQGAGIEQY
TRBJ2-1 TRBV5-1 ASSLQGLAGGDEQF
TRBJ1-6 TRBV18 ASSSEGHGNSPLH